This T cell receptor (beta chain) was obtained from a study of shared clonotypes between healthy human individuals. From germline, CDR1 is SGHRS and CDR2 YFSETQ. V lost 5 bases, J lost 4 bases, and 12 bases lay in between. CDR3 length: 14 amino acids. Sequencing used immunoSEQ multiplex PCR; TCRdb keeps in-frame clones, though not all of them. The repertoire has 1.4 million to 1.5 million clones, approximately 97% of them found once; the top ten carry 0.95% to 1.5%. The source of this sequence is a man younger than 40 in good health. The chain recombines TRBV5-1 with TRBJ2-2; possibly TRBD2 for D (5 bases). Sequences were obtained from naive CD4+ T cells sorted from blood. As for subset: CD45RA+ positively selected. The CDR3 DNA sequence: TGCGCCAGCAGGACTATACAAGTCACCGGGGAGCTGTTTTTT. This codes for CASRTIQVTGELFF.